This T cell receptor beta chain was sequenced for a study of T-cell reconstitution after alpha-beta-depleted transplantation in children. Preparation of the TCRbeta library involved a method that used unique molecular identifiers. MiXCR, run by TCRdb on the PCR reads, gives a single entry per CDR3 protein. The table lists a few hundred thousand distinct CDR3 sequences, approximately 20% of them singletons. Trimming cost V 8 bases and J 3 bases, with 17 bases left between them. CDR3 length: 14 amino acids. The V gene's germline CDR1 is MDHEN and CDR2 SYDVKM. This clonotype was detected a few times. This receptor was obtained from a human donor who donated a stem cell graft to a child with acute myeloid leukemia. The chain couples TRBV28 to TRBJ2-7; weak D call: TRBD1 (6 bases). This specimen consisted of PBMCs from the stem cell graft donor, obtained from the stem cell graft. As DNA, the CDR3 is TGTGCCAGCGGTGGACAGCATCCAGTCTACGAGCAGTACTTC. Its translation is CASGGQHPVYEQYF.